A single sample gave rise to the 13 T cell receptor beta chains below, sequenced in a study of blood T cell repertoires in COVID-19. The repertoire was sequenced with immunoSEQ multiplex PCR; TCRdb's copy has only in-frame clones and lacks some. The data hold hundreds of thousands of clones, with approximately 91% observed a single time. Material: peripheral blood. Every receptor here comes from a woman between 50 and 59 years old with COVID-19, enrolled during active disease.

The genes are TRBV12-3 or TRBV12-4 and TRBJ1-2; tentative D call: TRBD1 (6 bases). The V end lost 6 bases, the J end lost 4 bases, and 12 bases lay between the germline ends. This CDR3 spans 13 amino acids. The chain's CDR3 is CASSSGHPYGYTF. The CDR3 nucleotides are TGTGCCAGCAGCTCGGGACACCCCTATGGCTACACCTTC.

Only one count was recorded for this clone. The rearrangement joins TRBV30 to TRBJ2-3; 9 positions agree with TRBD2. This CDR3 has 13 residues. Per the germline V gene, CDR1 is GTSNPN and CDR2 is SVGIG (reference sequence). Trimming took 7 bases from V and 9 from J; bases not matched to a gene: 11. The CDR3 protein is CASDVGRGGTQYF. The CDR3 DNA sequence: TGTGCCTCCGACGTAGGGCGGGGGGGCACGCAGTATTTT. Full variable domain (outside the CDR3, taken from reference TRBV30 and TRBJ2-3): SQTIHQWPATLVQPVGSPLSLECTVEGTSNPNLYWYRQAAGRGLQLLFYSVGIGQISSEVPQNLSASRPQDRQFILSSKKLLLSDSGFYLCASDVGRGGTQYFGPGTRLTVL.

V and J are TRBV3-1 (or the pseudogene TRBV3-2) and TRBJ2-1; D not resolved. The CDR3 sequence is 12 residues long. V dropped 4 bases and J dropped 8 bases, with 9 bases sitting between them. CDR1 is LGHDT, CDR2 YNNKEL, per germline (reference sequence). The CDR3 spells CASSLGEDEQFF. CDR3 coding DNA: TGTGCCAGCAGCCTGGGCGAAGATGAGCAGTTCTTC.

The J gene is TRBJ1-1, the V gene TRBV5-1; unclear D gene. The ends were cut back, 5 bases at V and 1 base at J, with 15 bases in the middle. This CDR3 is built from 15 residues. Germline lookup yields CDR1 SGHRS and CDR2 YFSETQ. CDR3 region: CASRITRQANTEAFF. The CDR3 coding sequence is TGCGCCAGCAGAATTACCAGGCAGGCGAACACTGAAGCTTTCTTT.

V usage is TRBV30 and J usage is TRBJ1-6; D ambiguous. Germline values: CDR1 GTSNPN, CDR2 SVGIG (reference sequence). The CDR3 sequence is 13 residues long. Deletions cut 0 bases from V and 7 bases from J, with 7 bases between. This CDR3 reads CAWSVLKNSPLHF. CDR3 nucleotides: TGTGCCTGGAGTGTTCTAAAGAATTCACCCCTCCACTTT. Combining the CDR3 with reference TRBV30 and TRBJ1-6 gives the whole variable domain SQTIHQWPATLVQPVGSPLSLECTVEGTSNPNLYWYRQAAGRGLQLLFYSVGIGQISSEVPQNLSASRPQDRQFILSSKKLLLSDSGFYLCAWSVLKNSPLHFGNGTRLTVT.

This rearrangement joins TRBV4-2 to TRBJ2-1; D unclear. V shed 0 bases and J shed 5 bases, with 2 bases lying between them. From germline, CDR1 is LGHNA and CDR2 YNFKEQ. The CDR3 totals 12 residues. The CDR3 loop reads CASSQDNNEQFF. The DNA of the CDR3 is TGTGCCAGCAGCCAAGACAACAATGAGCAGTTCTTC.

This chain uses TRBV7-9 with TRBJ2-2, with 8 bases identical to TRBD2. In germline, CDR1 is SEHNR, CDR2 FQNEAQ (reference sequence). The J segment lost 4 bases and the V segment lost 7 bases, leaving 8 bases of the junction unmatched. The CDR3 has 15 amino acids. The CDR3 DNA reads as TGTGCCAGCATCCGCGGGGGGCCCTTCACCGGGGAGCTGTTTTTT. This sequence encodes CASIRGGPFTGELFF. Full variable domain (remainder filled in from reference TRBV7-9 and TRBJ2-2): DTGVSQNPRHKITKRGQNVTFRCDPISEHNRLYWYRQTLGQGPEFLTYFQNEAQLEKSRLLSDRFSAERPKGSFSTLEIQRTEQGDSAMYLCASIRGGPFTGELFFGEGSRLTVL.

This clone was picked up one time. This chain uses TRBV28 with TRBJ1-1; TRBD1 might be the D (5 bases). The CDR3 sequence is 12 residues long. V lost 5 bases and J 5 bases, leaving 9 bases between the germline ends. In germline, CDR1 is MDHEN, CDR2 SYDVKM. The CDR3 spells CASSTGGTEAFF. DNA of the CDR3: TGTGCCAGCAGTACCGGGGGAACTGAAGCTTTCTTT.

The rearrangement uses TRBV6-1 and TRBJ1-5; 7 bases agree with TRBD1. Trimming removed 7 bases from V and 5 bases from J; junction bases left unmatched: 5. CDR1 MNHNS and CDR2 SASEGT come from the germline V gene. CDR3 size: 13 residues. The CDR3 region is CASTYDRDQPQHF. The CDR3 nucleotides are TGTGCCAGCACTTATGACAGGGATCAGCCCCAGCATTTT.

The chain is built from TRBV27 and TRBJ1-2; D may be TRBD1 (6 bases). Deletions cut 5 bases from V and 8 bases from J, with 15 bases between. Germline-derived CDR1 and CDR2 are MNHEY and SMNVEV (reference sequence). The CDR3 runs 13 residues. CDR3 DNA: TGTGCCAGCAGTCTTACAGGGATAGAAGGCTACACCTTC. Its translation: CASSLTGIEGYTF.

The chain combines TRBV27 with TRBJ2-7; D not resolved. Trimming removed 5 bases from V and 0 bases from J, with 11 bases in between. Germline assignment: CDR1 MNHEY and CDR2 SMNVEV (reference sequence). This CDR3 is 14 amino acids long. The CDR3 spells CASSPVDNSYEQYF. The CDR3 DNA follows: TGTGCCAGCAGTCCAGTCGACAACTCCTACGAGCAGTACTTC.

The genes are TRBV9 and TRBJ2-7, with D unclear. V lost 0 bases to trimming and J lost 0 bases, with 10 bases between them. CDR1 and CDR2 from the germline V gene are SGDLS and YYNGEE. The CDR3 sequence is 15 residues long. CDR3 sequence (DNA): TGTGCCAGCAGCGTAGCGATCGGGTACTCCTACGAGCAGTACTTC. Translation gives CASSVAIGYSYEQYF. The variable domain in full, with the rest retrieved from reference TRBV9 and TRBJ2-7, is DSGVTQTPKHLITATGQRVTLRCSPRSGDLSVYWYQQSLDQGLQFLIQYYNGEERAKGNILERFSAQQFPDLHSELNLSSLELGDSALYFCASSVAIGYSYEQYFGPGTRLTVT.

The DNA for the CDR3 is TGCGCCAGCATCGCCGGACAGGGGGCAATCAATGAGCAGTTCTTC. Protein product: CASIAGQGAINEQFF. The rearrangement links TRBV5-1 to TRBJ2-1; 11 bases align to TRBD1. Per the germline V gene, CDR1 is SGHRS and CDR2 is YFSETQ. The CDR3 is 15 residues long. J was trimmed by 6 bases and V by 6 bases; bases with no gene match: 8. Supplemented by reference TRBV5-1 and TRBJ2-1, the full variable domain reads KAGVTQTPRYLIKTRGQQVTLSCSPISGHRSVSWYQQTPGQGLQFLFEYFSETQRNKGNFPGRFSGRQFSNSRSEMNVSTLELGDSALYLCASIAGQGAINEQFFGPGTRLTVL.